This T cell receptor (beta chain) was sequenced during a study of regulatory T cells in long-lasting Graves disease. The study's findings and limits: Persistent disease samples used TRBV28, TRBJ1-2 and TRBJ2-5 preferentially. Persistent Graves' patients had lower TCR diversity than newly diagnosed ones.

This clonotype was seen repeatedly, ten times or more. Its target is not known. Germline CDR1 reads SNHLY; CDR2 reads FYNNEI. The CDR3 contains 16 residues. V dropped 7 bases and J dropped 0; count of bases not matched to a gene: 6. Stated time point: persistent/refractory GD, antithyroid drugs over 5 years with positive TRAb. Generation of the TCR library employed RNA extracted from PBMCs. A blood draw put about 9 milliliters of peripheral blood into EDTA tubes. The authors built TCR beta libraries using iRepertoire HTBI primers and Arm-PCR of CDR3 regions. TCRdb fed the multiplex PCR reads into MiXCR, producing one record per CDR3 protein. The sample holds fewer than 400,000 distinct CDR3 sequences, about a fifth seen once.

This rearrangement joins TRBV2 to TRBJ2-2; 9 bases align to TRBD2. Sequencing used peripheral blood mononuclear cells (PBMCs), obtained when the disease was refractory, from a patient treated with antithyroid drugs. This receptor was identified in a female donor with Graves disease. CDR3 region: CASNGLAGANTGELFF. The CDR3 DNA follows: TGTGCCAGCAACGGGTTAGCGGGGGCGAACACCGGGGAGCTGTTTTTT.